The 13 T cell receptor beta chains below were found in one sample sequenced in a study of cytomegalovirus exposure and HLA in healthy donors. PCR was performed using 60 Vbeta and 13 Jbeta primers. The repertoire was sequenced with immunoSEQ multiplex PCR; TCRdb's copy has only in-frame clones and lacks some. The table lists more than 85,000 clones, roughly 80% of them singletons. The specimen sequenced was PBMCs. These receptors were obtained from a man aged 30-40 years in good health and CMV-seropositive.

This clone was seen a few times. The chain combines TRBV20-1 with TRBJ1-2; D gene ambiguous. The V gene's germline CDR1 is DFQATT and CDR2 SNEGSKA (reference sequence). Trimming cost V 5 bases and J 5 bases, with 9 bases left between them. The CDR3 has 11 residues. The CDR3 DNA follows: TGCAGTGCTCCAACATCTTATGGCTACACCTTC. Translating gives CSAPTSYGYTF.

This chain links TRBV7-9 with TRBJ2-3; 11 bases fit TRBD2. Per the germline V gene, CDR1 is SEHNR and CDR2 is FQNEAQ (reference sequence). V lost 2 bases to trimming and J lost 0 bases; unmatched junction nucleotides: 4. This CDR3 has 17 residues. CDR3 DNA sequence: TGTGCCAGCAGCTTACCTAGCGGGGGGACTAGCACAGATACGCAGTATTTT. Protein: CASSLPSGGTSTDTQYF.

This chain joins TRBV5-6 and TRBJ2-2; the match to TRBD1 covers 11 bases. This CDR3 is 16 amino acids long. Germline V gene data show CDR1 as SGHDT and CDR2 as YYEEEE. With 0 bases clipped from V and 4 bases from J, the junction kept 2 bases outside the gene matches. CDR3 in DNA: TGTGCCAGCAGCTTGGACGGGACAGGGGGCACCGGGGAGCTGTTTTTT. Its protein product is CASSLDGTGGTGELFF. The full variable domain, rest sourced from reference TRBV5-6 and TRBJ2-2, is DAGVTQSPTHLIKTRGQQVTLRCSPKSGHDTVSWYQQALGQGPQFIFQYYEEEERQRGNFPDRFSGHQFPNYSSELNVNALLLGDSALYLCASSLDGTGGTGELFFGEGSRLTVL.

A single count supports this clone. The chain couples TRBV21-1 to TRBJ1-5; the table calls TRBD1, which could not be checked here. TRBV21-1 is assigned pseudogene status. The CDR3 runs 14 residues. The CDR3 bases are TGTGCCAGCAGCAACCGGACAGGGGTACAGCCCCAGCATTTT. Encoded protein: CASSNRTGVQPQHF.

The chain has TRBV5-1 and TRBJ2-5; 8 bases agree with TRBD2. The CDR3 contains 14 residues. Germline values: CDR1 SGHRS, CDR2 YFSETQ. V gave up 4 bases and J gave up 7 bases; unmatched junction bases: 9. CDR3 residues: CASSPDPRGGTQYF. The CDR3 region has the DNA TGCGCCAGCAGCCCAGACCCCCGGGGGGGGACCCAGTACTTC. The variable domain in full, completed from reference TRBV5-1 and TRBJ2-5, reads KAGVTQTPRYLIKTRGQQVTLSCSPISGHRSVSWYQQTPGQGLQFLFEYFSETQRNKGNFPGRFSGRQFSNSRSEMNVSTLELGDSALYLCASSPDPRGGTQYFGPGTRLLVL.

The genes are TRBV11-3 and TRBJ2-1, with no clear D. The V end was cut by 2 bases, the J end by 0 bases, with 8 bases between. The CDR3 contains 15 residues. Germline V gene data show CDR1 as SGHNT and CDR2 as YENEEA. This CDR3 reads CASSLQSSSYNEQFF. The CDR3 nucleotides read TGTGCCAGCAGCTTACAGTCCTCCTCCTACAATGAGCAGTTCTTC.

The genes are TRBV5-5 and TRBJ2-1, with a weak D call TRBD2 (6 bases). Trimming took off 0 bases at V and 6 bases at J, with 16 bases between the two ends. The germline V gene has CDR1 SGHKS and CDR2 YYEKEE (reference sequence). CDR3 length: 16 residues. The CDR3 DNA follows: TGTGCCAGCAGCTTGGTTGTGGTCGCGGGGACCAATGAGCAGTTCTTC. The encoded protein is CASSLVVVAGTNEQFF.

DNA for the CDR3: TGCGCCAGCAGTCAATCTGAGGGGACAGCCCGCGGGACCTACGAGCAGTACTTC. Protein sequence: CASSQSEGTARGTYEQYF. V gene TRBV23-1 combines with J gene TRBJ2-7; possibly TRBD1 for D (7 bases). TRBV23-1 is an ORF for which the function is uncertain. V lost 0 bases and J lost 2, with 20 bases in between. The CDR3 loop spans 18 amino acids.

A single count supports this clone. The chain links TRBV25-1 to TRBJ2-7; TRBD1 matches at 7 bases. V lost 1 base to trimming and J lost 5 bases; unmatched junction nucleotides: 11. The length of the CDR3 is 16 residues. CDR1 is MGHDK, CDR2 SYGVNS, per germline. The CDR3 reads CASSESQGGAGNEQYF. CDR3 bases: TGTGCCAGCAGTGAATCGCAAGGGGGCGCAGGGAACGAGCAGTACTTC.

This clone was found a few times. The chain carries TRBV21-1 and TRBJ2-7; the DNA was not used to check the table's D call, TRBD1. TRBV21-1 is a pseudogene segment. There are 13 residues in the CDR3. Written as DNA, the CDR3 is TGTGCCAGGGCAGGGACAGGGAGCTACGAGCAGTACTTC. This codes for CARAGTGSYEQYF.

The chain is built from TRBV29-1 and TRBJ2-5, with 9 bases that match TRBD2. CDR1 is SQVTM and CDR2 is ANQGSEA in the germline V gene. Germline trimming cut 2 bases from V and 4 bases from J; bases unmatched to any gene: 5. The CDR3 is 14 residues long. CDR3 loop: CSVEHLAGSETQYF. The CDR3 coding sequence is TGCAGCGTTGAACATCTAGCGGGGTCAGAGACCCAGTACTTC.

The chain joins TRBV10-2 to TRBJ1-4; TRBD1 agrees at 11 bases. With 2 bases clipped from V and 1 base from J, the junction kept 9 bases outside the gene matches. Germline CDR1 WSHSY, CDR2 SAAADI. The length of the CDR3 is 19 residues. In nucleotides, the CDR3 is TGCGCCAGCAGTGAGCCTACAGGGACAGGGGGTAGAACTAATGAAAAACTGTTTTTT. The encoded protein is CASSEPTGTGGRTNEKLFF.

The rearrangement joins TRBV9 to TRBJ2-3; possibly TRBD1 for D (6 bases). Germline values: CDR1 SGDLS, CDR2 YYNGEE. This CDR3 is built from 15 residues. With 2 bases removed from V and 5 bases from J, the gap between germline ends came to 15 bases. This CDR3 reads CASSVRGLQGDTQYF. CDR3 bases: TGTGCCAGCAGCGTTCGGGGTCTACAGGGAGATACGCAGTATTTT.